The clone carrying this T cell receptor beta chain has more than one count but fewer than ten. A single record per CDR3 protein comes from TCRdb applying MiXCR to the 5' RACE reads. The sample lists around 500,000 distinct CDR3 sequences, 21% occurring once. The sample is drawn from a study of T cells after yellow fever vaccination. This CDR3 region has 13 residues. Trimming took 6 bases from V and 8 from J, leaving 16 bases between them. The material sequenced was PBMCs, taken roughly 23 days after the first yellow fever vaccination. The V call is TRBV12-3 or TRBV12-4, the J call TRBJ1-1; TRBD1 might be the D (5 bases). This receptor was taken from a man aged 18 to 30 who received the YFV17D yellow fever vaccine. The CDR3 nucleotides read TGTGCCAGCAGCGACAGAAGCTGGGGGGAAGCTTTCTTT. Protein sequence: CASSDRSWGEAFF.